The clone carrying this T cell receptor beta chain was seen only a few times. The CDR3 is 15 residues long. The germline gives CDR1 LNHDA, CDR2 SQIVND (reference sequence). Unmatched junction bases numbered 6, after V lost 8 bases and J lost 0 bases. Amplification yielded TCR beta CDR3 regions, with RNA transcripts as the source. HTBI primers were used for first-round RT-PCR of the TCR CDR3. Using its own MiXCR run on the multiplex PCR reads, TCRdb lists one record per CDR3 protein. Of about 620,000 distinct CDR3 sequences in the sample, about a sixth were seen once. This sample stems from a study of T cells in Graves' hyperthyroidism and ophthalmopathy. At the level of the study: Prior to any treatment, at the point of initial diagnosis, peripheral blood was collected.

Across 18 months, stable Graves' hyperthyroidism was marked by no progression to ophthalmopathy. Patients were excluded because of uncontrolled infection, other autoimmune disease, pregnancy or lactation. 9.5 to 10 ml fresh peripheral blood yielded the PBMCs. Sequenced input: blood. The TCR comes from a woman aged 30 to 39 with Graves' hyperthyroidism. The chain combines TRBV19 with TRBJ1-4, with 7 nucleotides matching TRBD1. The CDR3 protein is CASQEGTATNEKLFF. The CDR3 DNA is TGTGCCAGTCAAGAGGGGACAGCAACTAATGAAAAACTGTTTTTT.